Following are 9 T cell receptor beta chains from one sample sequenced in a study of blood T cell repertoires in COVID-19. Clones were sequenced by immunoSEQ multiplex PCR, and TCRdb holds only the in-frame ones, with some missing. Here the sample spans over 350,000 clones, just over 90% being singletons. The sample comprised PBMCs or T cells enriched from blood (not recorded which). Receptors originate from a woman in her thirties or forties who had been exposed to COVID-19.

V usage is TRBV3-1 (or the pseudogene TRBV3-2) and J usage is TRBJ2-2; a weak D match, TRBD2 (6 bases). From germline, CDR1 is LGHDT and CDR2 YNNKEL (reference sequence). V was cut by 4 bases and J by 7 bases, with 16 bases left in between. CDR3 size: 15 residues. Here the CDR3 reads CASSLTNVAVGELFF. CDR3 sequence (DNA): TGTGCCAGCAGCCTAACCAACGTAGCGGTCGGGGAGCTGTTTTTT.

The J gene is TRBJ2-7, the V gene TRBV5-8, with 8 positions matching TRBD1. CDR1 and CDR2 (germline): SGHTS, YDEGEE. The CDR3 sequence is 14 residues long. Trimming at V came to 0 bases and at J to 8 bases, leaving 7 bases not matched to a gene. The CDR3 DNA reads as TGTGCCAGCAGCTTGGACGGGACAGGTTCAAAGCAGTACTTC. Translated, it gives CASSLDGTGSKQYF.

The V and J genes are TRBV2 and TRBJ1-4; 8 nucleotides match TRBD1. The length of the CDR3 is 17 residues. V was clipped by 5 bases and J by 0 bases; unmatched bases: 8. Germline values: CDR1 SNHLY, CDR2 FYNNEI. The CDR3 sequence is CASSRTGQVSTNEKLFF. The CDR3 nucleotides are TGTGCCAGCAGTCGGACGGGACAGGTATCAACTAATGAAAAACTGTTTTTT. The full variable domain, with the rest looked up from reference TRBV2 and TRBJ1-4, is EPEVTQTPSHQVTQMGQEVILRCVPISNHLYFYWYRQILGQKVEFLVSFYNNEISEKSEIFDDQFSVERPDGSNFTLKIRSTKLEDSAMYFCASSRTGQVSTNEKLFFGSGTQLSVL.

The V call is TRBV12-3 or TRBV12-4, the J call TRBJ1-5; D not resolved. V lost 3 bases and J lost 5, with 5 bases in between. The CDR3 length is 12 residues. This CDR3 reads CASSFPYQPQHF. Here the CDR3 DNA reads TGTGCCAGCAGTTTCCCCTATCAGCCCCAGCATTTT.

The V and J genes are TRBV5-1 and TRBJ2-1, with 9 bases that match TRBD2. After removal of 3 bases from V and 4 bases from J, the junction contained 8 bases not matched to a gene. The CDR3 has 16 residues. Germline CDR1 reads SGHRS; CDR2 reads YFSETQ. The CDR3 region has the DNA TGCGCCAGCAGCTGGGGGGCTAGCGGGGCGTACAATGAGCAGTTCTTC. Translating it yields CASSWGASGAYNEQFF. Together with reference TRBV5-1 and TRBJ2-1, the CDR3 gives the full variable domain: KAGVTQTPRYLIKTRGQQVTLSCSPISGHRSVSWYQQTPGQGLQFLFEYFSETQRNKGNFPGRFSGRQFSNSRSEMNVSTLELGDSALYLCASSWGASGAYNEQFFGPGTRLTVL.

The chain links TRBV18 to TRBJ1-5, with a possible D match to TRBD1 (6 bases). The V gene lost 6 bases and the J gene lost 4 bases, with 19 bases spanning the gap. The CDR3 is 16 amino acids. Per the germline V gene, CDR1 is KGHSH and CDR2 is LQKENI. The DNA of the CDR3 is TGTGCCAGCTCTCCCCAGGGACAATCGGGTAATCAGCCCCAGCATTTT. Translated, it gives CASSPQGQSGNQPQHF.

The chain recombines TRBV11-2 with TRBJ1-2; weak D call: TRBD1 (6 bases). The CDR3 is made up of 16 amino acids. Germline V lookup: CDR1 SGHAT, CDR2 FQNNGV. V lost 5 bases, J lost 0 bases, and 16 bases lay in between. CDR3 DNA: TGTGCCAGCAGCGCCGTAGGGGGATCCTCTAACTATGGCTACACCTTC. Protein: CASSAVGGSSNYGYTF.

The chain employs TRBV5-1 and TRBJ1-4; 7 nucleotides align to TRBD1. V was clipped by 2 bases and J by 3 bases; unmatched bases: 4. CDR1 and CDR2 (germline): SGHRS, YFSETQ. The CDR3 contains 15 residues. CDR3 sequence (DNA): TGCGCCAGCAGCTTACGGGGACAGTCTAATGAAAAACTGTTTTTT. Residues: CASSLRGQSNEKLFF.

The genes are TRBV12-3 or TRBV12-4 and TRBJ1-2; 7 nucleotides match TRBD1. This CDR3 comprises 13 residues. V gave up 6 bases and J gave up 4 bases; unmatched junction bases: 5. DNA of the CDR3: TGTGCCAGCAGACAGACAGGGTTCTATGGCTACACCTTC. Translation: CASRQTGFYGYTF.